This is a list of T cell receptor beta chains from one sample in a study. TCRdb re-called the RT-PCR reads through MiXCR, storing one row per CDR3 protein. This sample has about 680,000 distinct CDR3 sequences, with approximately 14% found just once. The sample taken for sequencing was memory CD4+ T cells from blood. All receptors come from a female donor in good health, serving as a healthy control. Each CDR3 is given with its conserved first and last residue. D genes are given only for firm matches.

d_gene | v_gene | CDR3aa
. | TRBV12-3/TRBV12-4 | CASSFRQGGTGELFF
. | TRBV7-2 | CASSSRQEYQPQHF
TRBD2 | TRBV5-4 | CASTYSGRASDTQYF
TRBD2 | TRBV7-2 | CASSLGLSGTQETQYF
TRBD2 | TRBV19 | CASSSKAGGSGELFF
TRBD1 | TRBV10-3 | CAISGAGQGMTEAFF
. | TRBV5-5 | CASSFRDNQETQYF
TRBD2 | TRBV28 | CASSTGGDNEQFF
. | TRBV4-3 | CASSQGTASWAQETQYF
. | TRBV28 | CASSWGTWGQYF
TRBD2 | TRBV7-3 | CASSSRSGRAGELFF
. | TRBV18 | CASSPQGLLYEQYF
TRBD1 | TRBV7-9 | CASSKGQGVWDSYEQYF
. | TRBV5-1 | CASSLASQGVADTQYF
. | TRBV5-6 | CASSLGGPVGSGYTF
. | TRBV5-1 | CASSHAQGSEAFF
. | TRBV7-2 | CASSLMGVANTEAFF
TRBD2 | TRBV28 | CASSSPRTSEETQYF
. | TRBV5-6 | CASSLTAAWEAF
. | TRBV4-3 | CASSQDIQGWDEQYF
TRBD2 | TRBV11-2 | CASRFTGTTGEQYF
. | TRBV5-1 | CASSRRSTDTQYF
. | TRBV18 | CASSPSVNTGNTIYF
. | TRBV18 | CASTHEYTDTQYF
. | TRBV7-2 | CASRQNSNTGELFF
. | TRBV20-1 | CSARLQGLGEQYF
. | TRBV5-1 | CASRMTHTTYNEQFF
TRBD1 | TRBV18 | CASSHAGQGADTQYF